The source of this TCR beta chain is a study of tumor-infiltrating lymphocytes in primary liver carcinoma. About the study: Lesions, classed as T1-T3 N0M0, spanned 4.2 to 10 cm across.

Both blood RNA, taken from unsorted whole blood, and germline DNA were extracted. V lost 5 bases, J lost 6 bases, and 8 bases stayed unmatched. CDR1 SEHNR and CDR2 FQNEAQ come from the germline V gene (reference sequence). The CDR3 spans 15 residues. Concerning this clonotype itself: Its antigen is unknown.

Synthesis of TCR beta cDNA was carried out from about 540 ng total RNA with a constant-region primer. What produced the TCR beta libraries was three nested multiplex PCR rounds using slightly modified ARM-PCR. A C-beta reverse primer and TRBV1-TRBV30 forward primers served in each of the first two PCR rounds, at about 10 cycles apiece. TCRdb re-called the multiplex PCR reads with MiXCR, one entry per CDR3 protein. This sample yields about 300,000 distinct CDR3 sequences, of which about 62% are seen a single time; approximately 9.4% belongs to the top ten. Findings and limits, study-wide: Tumor-adjacent and tumor-blood pairs displayed less overlap than did pairs of tumor regions.

V gene TRBV7-9 combines with J gene TRBJ2-1; TRBD2 matches at 9 bases. The sequencing sample was made of peripheral blood. The sequence was collected from a man in his forties with primary liver carcinoma and hepatitis B virus infection. The CDR3 DNA is TGTGCCAGCAGCCCCAGCGGTAGCGGGAGCAATGAGCAGTTCTTC. Protein product: CASSPSGSGSNEQFF.